The T cell receptor (beta chain) under discussion was sequenced for a study of spatial heterogeneity in lung cancer. The wider study: There were consistently more beta-chain sequences detected than alpha-chain sequences.

MiXCR, run by TCRdb on the 5' RACE reads, gives a single entry per CDR3 protein. The sample includes roughly 80,000 distinct CDR3 sequences, around 7.8% of them seen just once. Time point denoted: sample taken at primary tumor resection. CDR1 and CDR2 (germline): MGHRA, YSYEKL. The V and J ends lost 0 bases and 4 bases respectively, with 19 bases between them. This CDR3 region has 18 residues. The receptor's source is a male donor with early-stage non-small cell lung cancer. This chain uses TRBV4-1 with TRBJ1-3, with D perhaps matching TRBD1 (5 bases). Specimen: PBMCs, collected at surgery. CDR3 DNA sequence: TGCGCCAGCAGCCAAGATCGGGGACGCGTTCTGGAGGGAAACACCATATATTTT. Translating it yields CASSQDRGRVLEGNTIYF.